What follows are 4 T cell receptor beta chains derived from one specimen sequenced in a study of shared clonotypes between healthy human individuals. Libraries were prepared by immunoSEQ multiplex PCR; TCRdb keeps only in-frame clonotypes and omits some of them. The sample yields roughly 2 million clones, over 85% seen once. The naive CD8 subset, CD45RO-negative cells positively selected for CCR7, excluded terminally differentiated effector memory CD45RA+ cells. Source material: naive CD8+ T cells sorted from blood. Every receptor here comes from a man between 18 and 35 years old in good health.

This chain uses TRBV11-2 with TRBJ1-2, with D perhaps matching TRBD1 (6 bases). CDR1 is SGHAT and CDR2 is FQNNGV in the germline V gene. The ends were cut back, 5 bases at V and 7 bases at J, with 17 bases in the middle. The CDR3 covers 14 residues. The CDR3 protein is CASSPKGGRGGYTF. DNA for the CDR3: TGTGCCAGCAGCCCTAAAGGGGGGCGCGGTGGCTACACCTTC.

Of note for this clone: Distinct nucleotide sequences in the sample also encode this CDR3. The rearrangement links TRBV4-1 to TRBJ2-7, with 9 bases matching TRBD1. Germline V CDR1 and CDR2: MGHRA, YSYEKL. The CDR3 totals 15 residues. Trimming at V came to 1 base and at J to 3 bases, leaving 4 bases not matched to a gene. The CDR3 DNA reads as TGCGCCAGCAGCCAAGCGCGACAGGGGGGCTACGAGCAGTACTTC. It translates to CASSQARQGGYEQYF.

Note on this clone: Other DNA sequences within the sample encode an identical CDR3. The chain carries TRBV11-2 and TRBJ1-1; a possible D gene is TRBD1 (5 bases). V shed 5 bases and J shed 5 bases, with 9 bases lying between them. This CDR3 comprises 12 residues. CDR1 and CDR2 (germline): SGHAT, FQNNGV. CDR3 in amino acids: CASSPGGTEAFF. In nucleotides, the CDR3 is TGTGCCAGCAGCCCTGGGGGTACTGAAGCTTTCTTT. The full variable domain, with the rest looked up from reference TRBV11-2 and TRBJ1-1, is EAGVAQSPRYKIIEKRQSVAFWCNPISGHATLYWYQQILGQGPKLLIQFQNNGVVDDSQLPKDRFSAERLKGVDSTLKIQPAKLEDSAVYLCASSPGGTEAFFGQGTRLTVV.

CDR3 residues: CASSQETGEVYGYTF. The CDR3 nucleotides read TGTGCCAGCAGCCAGGAGACAGGGGAAGTCTATGGCTACACCTTC. The gene calls are TRBV13 and TRBJ1-2; 8 nucleotides agree with TRBD1. The CDR3 is made up of 15 amino acids. CDR1 PRHDT and CDR2 FYEKMQ come from the germline V gene (reference sequence). V was clipped by 5 bases and J by 4 bases; unmatched bases: 9.